This T cell receptor beta chain was identified in a study of shared clonotypes between healthy human individuals. Here immunoSEQ multiplex PCR was the method, and the copy in TCRdb shows in-frame clones only, minus some. Here the sample spans millions of clones, around nine tenths being singletons. The V gene end was trimmed by 4 bases and the J gene end by 7 bases; junction bases not matched to a gene: 7. The length of the CDR3 is 15 residues. Per the germline V gene, CDR1 is SGHNT and CDR2 is YYREEE (reference sequence). This clone was observed a handful of times. V is TRBV5-4 and J is TRBJ2-2; 10 bases match TRBD2. The source is a man aged 18 to 29 in good health. Material: naive CD4+ T cells sorted from blood. Subset here: CD45RA+ positively selected. CDR3: CASSPSGRLGGELFF. In DNA form, the CDR3 reads TGTGCCAGCAGCCCTAGCGGGAGATTGGGCGGGGAGCTGTTTTTT.